Sequencing of this T cell receptor beta chain was carried out in a study of blood T cell repertoires in COVID-19. Study background: Samples of COVID-19 (acute and convalescent) were obtained from the United States, Italy and Spain. The analysed material was cDNA or gDNA that came from T cells, B-cell-depleted T cells, or PBMCs.

The CDR3 is 11 residues long. The V end lost 8 bases, the J end lost 15 bases, and 14 bases lay between the germline ends. Participant-given clinical history determined each cohort assignment. Profiled with immunoSEQ multiplex PCR; TCRdb holds only in-frame clones, not every one. The sample carries 220,000 or so clones, 70% to 85% recorded once. Source material: PBMCs or T cells enriched from blood (not recorded which). The TCR sequence derives from a woman aged 35 to 49 with acute COVID-19. The chain links TRBV12-3 or TRBV12-4 to TRBJ1-6; D gene unclear. The CDR3 nucleotides are TGTGCCAGCGGAACTGCTGCGGACCTCCACTTT. Its translation is CASGTAADLHF.